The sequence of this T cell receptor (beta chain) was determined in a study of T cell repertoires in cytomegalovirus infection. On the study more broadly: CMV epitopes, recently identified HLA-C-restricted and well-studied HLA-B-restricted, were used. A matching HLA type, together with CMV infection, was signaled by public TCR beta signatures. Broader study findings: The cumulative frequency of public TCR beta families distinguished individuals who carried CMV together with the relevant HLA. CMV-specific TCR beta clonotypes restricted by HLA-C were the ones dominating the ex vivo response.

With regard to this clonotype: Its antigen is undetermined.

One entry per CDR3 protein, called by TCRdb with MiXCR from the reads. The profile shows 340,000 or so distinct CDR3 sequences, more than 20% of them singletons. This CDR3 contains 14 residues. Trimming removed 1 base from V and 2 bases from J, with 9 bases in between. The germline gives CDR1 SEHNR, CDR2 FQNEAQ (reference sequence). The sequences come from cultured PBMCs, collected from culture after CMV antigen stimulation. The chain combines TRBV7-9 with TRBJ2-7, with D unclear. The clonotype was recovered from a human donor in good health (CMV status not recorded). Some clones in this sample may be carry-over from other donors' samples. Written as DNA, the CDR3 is TGTGCCAGCAGCTTAGTTGCGCGGCCCTACGAGCAGTACTTC. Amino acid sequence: CASSLVARPYEQYF.